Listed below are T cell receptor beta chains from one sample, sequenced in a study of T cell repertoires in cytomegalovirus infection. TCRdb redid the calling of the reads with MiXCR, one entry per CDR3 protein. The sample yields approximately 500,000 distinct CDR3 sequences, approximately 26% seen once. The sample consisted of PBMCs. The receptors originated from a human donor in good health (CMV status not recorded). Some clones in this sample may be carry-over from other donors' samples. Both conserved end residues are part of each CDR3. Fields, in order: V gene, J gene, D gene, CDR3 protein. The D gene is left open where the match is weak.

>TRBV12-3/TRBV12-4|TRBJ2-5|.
CASSRGWETQYF
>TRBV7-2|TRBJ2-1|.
CASSLGAGTMNEQFF
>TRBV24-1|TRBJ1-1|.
CATRAYGQQTEAFF
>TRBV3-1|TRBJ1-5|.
CASSQRRLQEGNQPQHF
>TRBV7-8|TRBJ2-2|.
CASSLGQVAGELFF
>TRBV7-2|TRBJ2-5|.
CASSLSVPRVGETQYF
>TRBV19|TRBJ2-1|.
CASSINWGGRNEQFF
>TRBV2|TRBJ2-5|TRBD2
CASSVSGGGETQYF
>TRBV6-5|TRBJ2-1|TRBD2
CASSYFSGRTLSYNEQFF
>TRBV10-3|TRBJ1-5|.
CAIRDPNQPQHF
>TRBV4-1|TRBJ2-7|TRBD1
CASSLGQGKTYEQYF
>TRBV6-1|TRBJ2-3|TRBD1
CASRTGTGGADTQYF
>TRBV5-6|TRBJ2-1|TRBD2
CASSFYSSGSRNEQFF
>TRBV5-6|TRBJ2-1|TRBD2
CASSPGTSGFSSYNEQFF
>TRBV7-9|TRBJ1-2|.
CASSLASQAAVGGYTF
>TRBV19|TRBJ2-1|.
CASSAGRSRSYNEQFF
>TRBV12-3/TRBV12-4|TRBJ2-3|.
CASSPGDTSGTQYF
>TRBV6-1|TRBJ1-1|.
CASKHGRGTEAFF
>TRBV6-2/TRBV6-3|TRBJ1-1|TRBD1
CASSYQTTGVMNTEAFF
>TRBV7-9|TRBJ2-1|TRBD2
CASSRLAAYNEQFF
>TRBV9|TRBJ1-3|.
CASSAQSSSGNTIYF
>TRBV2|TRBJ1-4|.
CASSEAGRANEKLFF
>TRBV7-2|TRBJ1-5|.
CASSLGHYSNQPQHF
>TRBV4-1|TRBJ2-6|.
CASEQGFTGANVLTF
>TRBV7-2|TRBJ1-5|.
CDSSLIGGDQPQHF
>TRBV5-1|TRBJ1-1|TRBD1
CASSVGTALTNTEAFF
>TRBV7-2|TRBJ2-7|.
CASRGGQRFYEQYF
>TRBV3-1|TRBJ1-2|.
CASSQDLNGDGYTF
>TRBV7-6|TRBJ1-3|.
CASSSQVISGNTIYF
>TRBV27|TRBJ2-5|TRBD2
CASSFRTSGRKETQYF
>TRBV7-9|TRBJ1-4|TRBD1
CASSLAGTGLNEKLFF
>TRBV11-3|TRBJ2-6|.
CASSLQPSGANVLTF
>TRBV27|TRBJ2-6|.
CASWGLDSSGANVLTF
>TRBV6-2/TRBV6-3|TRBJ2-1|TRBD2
CASSLLAGVNNEQFF
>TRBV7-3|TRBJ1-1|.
CASSLNPGGADAFF
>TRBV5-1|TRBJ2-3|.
CASSRLSGDTDTQYF
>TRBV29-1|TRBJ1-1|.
CSVGWENTEAFF
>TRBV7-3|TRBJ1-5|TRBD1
CASSPTGGSDQPQHF
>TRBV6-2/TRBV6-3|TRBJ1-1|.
CASSPPPRAEAFF
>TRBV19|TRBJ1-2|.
CASRDGQGLIPNYGYTF
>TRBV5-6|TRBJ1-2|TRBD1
CASSGGQGAQGYTF
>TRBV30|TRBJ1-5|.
CAWSYLLNQPQHF
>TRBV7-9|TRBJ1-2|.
CASSLESRGGYGYTF
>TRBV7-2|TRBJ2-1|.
CASSLFPISSYNEQFF
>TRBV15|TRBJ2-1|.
CATSTYMGEQFF
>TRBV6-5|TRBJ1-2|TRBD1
CATQTGDGVYGYTF
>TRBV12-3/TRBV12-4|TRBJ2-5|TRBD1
CASSKSGQGGETQYF